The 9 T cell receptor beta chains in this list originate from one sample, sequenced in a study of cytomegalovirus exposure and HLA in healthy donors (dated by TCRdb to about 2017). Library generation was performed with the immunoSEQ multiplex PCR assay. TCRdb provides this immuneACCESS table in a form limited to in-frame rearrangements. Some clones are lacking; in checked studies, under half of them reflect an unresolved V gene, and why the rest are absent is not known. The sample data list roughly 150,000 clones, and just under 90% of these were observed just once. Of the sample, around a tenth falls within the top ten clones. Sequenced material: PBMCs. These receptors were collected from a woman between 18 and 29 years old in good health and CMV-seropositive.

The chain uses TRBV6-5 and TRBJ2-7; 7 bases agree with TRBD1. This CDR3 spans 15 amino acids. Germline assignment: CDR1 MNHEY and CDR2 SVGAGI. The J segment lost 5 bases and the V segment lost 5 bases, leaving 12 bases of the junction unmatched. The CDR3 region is CASSPRWDSSHEQYF. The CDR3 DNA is TGTGCCAGCAGTCCCCGGTGGGACAGTAGCCACGAGCAGTACTTC.

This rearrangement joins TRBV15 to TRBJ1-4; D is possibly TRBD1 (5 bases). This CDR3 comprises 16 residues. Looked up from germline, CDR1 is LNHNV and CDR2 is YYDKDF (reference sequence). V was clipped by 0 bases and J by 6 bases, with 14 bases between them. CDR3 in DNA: TGTGCCACCAGCAGAGACCCAGGCGGGGCGGATGAAAAACTGTTTTTT. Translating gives CATSRDPGGADEKLFF.

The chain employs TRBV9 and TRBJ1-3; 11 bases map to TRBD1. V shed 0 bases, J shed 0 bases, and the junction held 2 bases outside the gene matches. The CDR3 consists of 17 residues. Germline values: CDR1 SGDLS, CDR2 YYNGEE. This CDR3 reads CASSVGTGGLSGNTIYF. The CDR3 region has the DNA TGTGCCAGCAGCGTAGGGACAGGGGGCCTCTCTGGAAACACCATATATTTT. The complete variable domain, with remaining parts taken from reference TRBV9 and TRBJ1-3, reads DSGVTQTPKHLITATGQRVTLRCSPRSGDLSVYWYQQSLDQGLQFLIQYYNGEERAKGNILERFSAQQFPDLHSELNLSSLELGDSALYFCASSVGTGGLSGNTIYFGEGSWLTVV.

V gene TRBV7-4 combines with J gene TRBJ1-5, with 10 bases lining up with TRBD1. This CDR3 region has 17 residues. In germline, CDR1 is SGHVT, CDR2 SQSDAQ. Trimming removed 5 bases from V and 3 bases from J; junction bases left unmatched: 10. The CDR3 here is CASSGRGQGFYNQPQHF. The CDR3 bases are TGTGCCAGCAGCGGGAGGGGACAGGGGTTTTACAATCAGCCCCAGCATTTT.

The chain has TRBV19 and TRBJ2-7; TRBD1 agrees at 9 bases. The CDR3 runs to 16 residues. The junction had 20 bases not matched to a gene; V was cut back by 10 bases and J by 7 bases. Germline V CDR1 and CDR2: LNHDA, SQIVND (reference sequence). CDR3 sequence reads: CATSSPSGTGWYEQYF. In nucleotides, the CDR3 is TGTGCCACCTCCTCCCCATCCGGGACAGGGTGGTATGAGCAGTACTTC.

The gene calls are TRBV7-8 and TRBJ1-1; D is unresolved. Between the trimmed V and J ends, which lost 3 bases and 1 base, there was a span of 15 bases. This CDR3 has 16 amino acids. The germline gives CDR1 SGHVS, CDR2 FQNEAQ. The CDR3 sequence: CASSFRDPGRNTEAFF. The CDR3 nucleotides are TGTGCCAGCAGCTTCAGAGACCCGGGGAGGAACACTGAAGCTTTCTTT.

CDR3 in amino acids: CATRRASGREEQYF. In DNA, the CDR3 is TGTGCCACCAGGCGGGCTAGCGGTCGAGAGGAGCAGTACTTC. The rearrangement joins TRBV15 to TRBJ2-7; 7 bases map to TRBD2. The CDR3 is made up of 14 amino acids. Germline trimming cut 6 bases from V and 7 bases from J; bases unmatched to any gene: 12. Germline V CDR1 and CDR2: LNHNV, YYDKDF (reference sequence).

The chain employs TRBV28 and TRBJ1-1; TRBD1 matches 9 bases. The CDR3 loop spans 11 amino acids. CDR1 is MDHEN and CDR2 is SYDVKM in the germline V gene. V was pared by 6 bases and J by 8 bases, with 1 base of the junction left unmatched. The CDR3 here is CASRGTGEAFF. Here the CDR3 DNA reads TGTGCCAGCAGAGGGACAGGGGAAGCTTTCTTT.

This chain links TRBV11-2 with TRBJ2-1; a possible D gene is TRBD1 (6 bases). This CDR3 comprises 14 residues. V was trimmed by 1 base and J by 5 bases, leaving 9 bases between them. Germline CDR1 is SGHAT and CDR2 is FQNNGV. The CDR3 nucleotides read TGTGCCAGCAGCTTAGTGACAGGAGACAATGAGCAGTTCTTC. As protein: CASSLVTGDNEQFF.